This entry describes one T cell receptor (beta chain). The entry originates in a study of blood T cell repertoires in COVID-19. About the study: PBMCs, B-cell-depleted T cells, or T cells were the source of the cDNA or gDNA that made up the material.

Per the original methods: Amplified reference gene primers provided the basis for estimating nucleated cell counts. Sequenced by immunoSEQ multiplex PCR; TCRdb stores in-frame clones only, minus some. D and trimming were read from the DNA, whereas the V and J calls and clone size are those reported in that table. The data contain about 160,000 clones, about 90% of them singletons. In germline, CDR1 is KGHSH, CDR2 LQKENI. The CDR3 loop spans 13 amino acids. V lost 4 bases to trimming and J lost 5 bases; unmatched junction nucleotides: 0. This chain uses TRBV18 with TRBJ1-5; 9 nucleotides agree with TRBD1. This sequence originates from a man older than 75 with acute or convalescent COVID-19. Sequencing input: peripheral blood. CDR3 nucleotides: TGTGCCAGCTCACGGACAGGGGATCAGCCCCAGCATTTT. Translation: CASSRTGDQPQHF.